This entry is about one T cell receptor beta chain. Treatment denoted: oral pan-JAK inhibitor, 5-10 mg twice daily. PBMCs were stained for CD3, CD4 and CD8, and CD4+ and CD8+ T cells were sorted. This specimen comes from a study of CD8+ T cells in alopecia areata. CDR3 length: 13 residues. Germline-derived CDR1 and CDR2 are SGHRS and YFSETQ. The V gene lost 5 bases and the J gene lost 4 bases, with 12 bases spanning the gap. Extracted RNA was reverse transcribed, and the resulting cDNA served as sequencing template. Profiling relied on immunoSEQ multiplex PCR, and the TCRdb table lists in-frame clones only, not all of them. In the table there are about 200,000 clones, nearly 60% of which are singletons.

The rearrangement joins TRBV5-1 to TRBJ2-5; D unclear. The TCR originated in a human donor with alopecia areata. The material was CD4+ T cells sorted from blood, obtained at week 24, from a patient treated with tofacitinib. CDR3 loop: CASRSLGLETQYF. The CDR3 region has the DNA TGCGCCAGCAGATCGCTCGGGCTAGAGACCCAGTACTTC.